The T cell receptor (beta chain) described here comes from a study of radiotherapy plus CTLA-4 blockade in lung cancer. Study observations and caveats: Strongest reported response predictors: early blood clone changes and post-radiation interferon-beta.

As to this clone: Its specificity is not known.

Only in-frame clones appear in the TCRdb table, and some are missing; sequencing was by immunoSEQ multiplex PCR. The profile covers fewer than 140,000 clones, with 85% to 90% appearing a single time and less than 2.5% taken by the ten largest. Between the trimmed V and J ends, which lost 1 base and 0 bases, there was a span of 9 bases. This CDR3 is built from 15 residues. Looked up from germline, CDR1 is LNHDA and CDR2 is SQIVND (reference sequence). The chain couples TRBV19 to TRBJ1-2; possibly TRBD1 for D (5 bases). The sequences come from peripheral blood, collected from a patient treated with radiotherapy plus ipilimumab. This sequence originates from a human donor with non-small cell lung cancer that progressed on radiotherapy plus ipilimumab. Some clones in this sample may be carry-over from other donors' samples. CDR3 nucleotides: TGTGCCAGTAGTATAGGACAGTCTGCTAACTATGGCTACACCTTC. This gives the protein CASSIGQSANYGYTF.